The clone carrying this T cell receptor beta chain was seen a few times. Its antigen is as yet unknown. These data are taken from a study of cytomegalovirus exposure and HLA in healthy donors. Study-wide findings and caveats: Earlier findings revealed that most TCR beta V segments proved productive either about 87% or about 30% of the time. Donors belonging to an Asian-associated ancestry cluster reportedly showed fewer N-insertions in productive TCRs than the approximately 670-donor mean, according to what a later analysis found.

Germline loops: CDR1 SGHTA, CDR2 FQGTGA. The CDR3 length is 12 residues. Trimming cost V 1 base and J 4 bases, with 4 bases left between them. The primer mix had 60 Vbeta and 13 Jbeta primers. Here immunoSEQ multiplex PCR was the method, and the copy in TCRdb shows in-frame clones only, minus some. This sample has approximately 110,000 clones, with 9.5% to 15% found just once. The rearrangement joins TRBV7-3 to TRBJ2-5; unclear D gene. The sequence came from a man aged 35-49 years in good health and CMV-seropositive. The sequencing sample was made of PBMCs. The CDR3, as DNA: TGTGCCAGCAGCTTAAACGGAGAGACCCAGTACTTC. Translated, it gives CASSLNGETQYF.